The 3 T cell receptor beta chains given below trace back to one sample, sequenced in a study of cytomegalovirus exposure and HLA in healthy donors. The PCR was carried out with 60 Vbeta primers and 13 Jbeta primers. Produced via immunoSEQ multiplex PCR; TCRdb's table is partial and in-frame only. The table records 85,000 to 120,000 clones, 60% to 80% of them present only once. The sample taken for sequencing was PBMCs. The source of these receptors is a man in his forties or fifties in good health and CMV-seronegative.

This chain uses TRBV7-3 with TRBJ1-2; maybe TRBD1 (5 bases). The CDR3 loop spans 16 amino acids. Germline-derived CDR1 and CDR2 are SGHTA and FQGTGA. Trimming left V 5 bases short and J 4 bases short, with 20 bases between. The CDR3 nucleotides read TGTGCCAGCAGCGGCAAGTCCCGGGGGGTACCCTATGGCTACACCTTC. Translated: CASSGKSRGVPYGYTF.

This chain links TRBV23-1 with TRBJ2-2, with D possibly matching TRBD1 (6 bases). TRBV23-1 is an ORF, with its function uncertain. This CDR3 spans 15 amino acids. Trimming took 7 bases from V and 0 from J, leaving 12 bases between them. This CDR3 is CASKLWGPNTGELFF. CDR3 DNA: TGCGCCAGCAAATTATGGGGGCCGAACACCGGGGAGCTGTTTTTT.

The J gene is TRBJ2-5, the V gene TRBV6-1; TRBD1 matches 10 bases. Trimming at V came to 3 bases and at J to 5 bases, leaving 15 bases not matched to a gene. The CDR3 length is 18 residues. In germline, CDR1 is MNHNS, CDR2 SASEGT. This chain's CDR3 is CASSDQAPYGTGDETQYF. In nucleotides, the CDR3 is TGTGCCAGCAGTGACCAAGCTCCTTATGGGACAGGGGACGAGACCCAGTACTTC.